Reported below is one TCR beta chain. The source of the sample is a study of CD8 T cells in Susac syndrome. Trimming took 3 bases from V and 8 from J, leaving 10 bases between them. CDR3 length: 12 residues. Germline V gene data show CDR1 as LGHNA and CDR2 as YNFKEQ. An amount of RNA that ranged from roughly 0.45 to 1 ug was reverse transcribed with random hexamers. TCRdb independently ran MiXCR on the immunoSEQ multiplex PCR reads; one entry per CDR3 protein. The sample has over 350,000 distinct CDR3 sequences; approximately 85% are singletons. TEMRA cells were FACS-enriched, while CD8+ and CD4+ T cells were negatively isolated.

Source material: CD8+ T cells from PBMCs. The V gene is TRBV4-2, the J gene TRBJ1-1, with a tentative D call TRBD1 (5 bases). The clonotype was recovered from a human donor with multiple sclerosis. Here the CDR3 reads CASSQGPMEAFF. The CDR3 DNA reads TGTGCCAGCAGCCAGGGACCCATGGAAGCTTTCTTT.